This T cell receptor beta chain was sequenced in a study of T cells in Graves' hyperthyroidism and ophthalmopathy (dated by TCRdb to about 2019). Regarding the research as a whole: Peripheral blood samples were taken at the time of initial diagnosis, prior to any treatment. To identify TCR V-J signatures that set the groups apart, the researchers used a discovery cohort of approximately 98 patients, made up of roughly 45 with Graves' ophthalmopathy and about 59 with stable Graves' hyperthyroidism. TCR Vbeta CDR3 sequencing of roughly 140 peripheral blood samples (approximately 44 ophthalmopathy, 75 to 80 hyperthyroidism and roughly 17 progressor patients) is reported in the paper. An independent validation cohort of 18 to 20 hyperthyroidism patients and approximately 16 patients who later progressed to ophthalmopathy tested prospective prediction of ophthalmopathy. For training and testing, the 80 to 100 patients in the discovery cohort were randomly divided in a 7:3 ratio. In several Graves' hyperthyroidism patients, the study also compared T-cell repertoires from thyroid tissue with T-cell repertoires from blood. After sampling, hyperthyroidism patients received methimazole starting at 30 mg daily, and ophthalmopathy patients received high-dose intravenous methylprednisolone.

Summary of the overall study and its limitations: A 13 V-J signature model separated ophthalmopathy from stable hyperthyroidism, with approximately 87% sensitivity and roughly 84% specificity in cross-validation and 80%/75% in testing. No statistical method was used to set the sample size in advance, and investigators knew the group allocation. During validation, the model predicted progression to ophthalmopathy a median of approximately six months ahead of onset, with roughly 65% sensitivity and 72% to 85% specificity. Most expanded thyroid clonotypes (frequency above 0.001) were also detected in blood, a finding suggesting that blood repertoires may reflect thyroid immune responses.

This clonotype was seen many times. Its binding antigen is unknown. The input lacks base qualities; no much larger clone sits a single base away. The TCR beta CDR3 regions were amplified from the RNA transcripts. A first-round RT-PCR of the TCR CDR3 used the HTBI primer set with the Qiagen OneStep RT-PCR kit. The libraries were constructed in a second round of multiplex PCR and then size-selected and purified. Sequencing of the libraries was done on an Illumina HiSeq2000 using paired-end 100 bp reads. As for the original processing: SOAPnuke was used to process the raw data, with reads discarded if the reads contained adapters or uncalled bases, had a mean Phred below 15, or lacked an exact constant-primer or identifier match. High-quality paired reads were merged with COPE v1.2.5, and unique nucleotide sequences were defined as clonotypes. MiTCR v1.1 was used to align the clonotypes against IMGT TRBV, TRBD and TRBJ reference segments. The analysis included only V-J combinations with a frequency above 0.0001, which together covered over 98% of the repertoires. A TCS score was defined as the ratio of F50 (clonal expansion) to E x V (chaos), with BLOSUM62-based TCRdist applied between CDR3 peptides within each V-J. Welch's t-statistics and random forest reduced around 550 V-J features to 10 to 15, which were used in a naive Bayes classifier (R e1071). TCRdb redid the processing of the public reads, applying fastp at Q25 and MiXCR, and retained in-frame beta chains. CDR3 protein duplicates are merged, each entry listing the most common genes and DNA. The V and J calls, along with clone size, are taken from TCRdb and not from the paper's own processing. The table for this sample lists a few hundred thousand distinct CDR3 sequences; 15% of them were counted only once. The ten largest account for over 25% of the sample.

Stable Graves' hyperthyroidism was defined as no progression to ophthalmopathy during 18 months of follow-up. Hyperthyroidism patients were aged 18 to 65 years and newly diagnosed, with disease duration of less than 2 months. Exclusion was applied to patients with uncontrolled infections, other autoimmune diseases, pregnancy or lactation. Diagnoses were based on clinical symptoms, serum thyroxine and TRAb, thyroid ultrasound and orbital computed tomography. PBMCs were isolated from about 9.2 ml of fresh peripheral blood by Ficoll-Paque density gradient centrifugation. Total RNA was extracted with Trizol reagent, and quality was checked on an Agilent 2100 Bioanalyzer. This receptor was taken from a woman in her twenties or thirties with Graves' hyperthyroidism. Sequenced: blood.

The CDR3 protein sequence reads: CASSPVQGARNMNTEAFF. The DNA sequence reads TGTGCCAGCTCACCAGTCCAGGGGGCGCGGAATATGAACACTGAAGCTTTCTTT. This chain joins TRBV18 to TRBJ1-1; 8 bases in between match TRBD1. From the cysteine through the phenylalanine, the CDR3 covers 18 amino acids. The read is trimmed to its CDR3 DNA, 54 bases read in frame from base 1. From V the trimming removes 2 bases and from J it removes 0 bases, while the gene matches leave 11 bases of the junction unaccounted for. The germline V gene gives CDR1 as KGHSH and CDR2 as LQKENI.